A single sample gave rise to the 26 T cell receptor beta chains below, sequenced in a study of cytomegalovirus exposure and HLA in healthy donors. TCRdb's table, derived via immunoSEQ multiplex PCR, lists solely in-frame clones and lacks some. Of approximately 130,000 clones listed, about 83% are singletons. The sequencing input was PBMCs. The receptors stem from a woman in her thirties in good health and CMV-seronegative.

Written as DNA, the CDR3 is TGTGCCAGCAGCTCCTCTAAGCTAGCGGGGGGTTTCACAGATACGCAGTATTTT. Its translation: CASSSSKLAGGFTDTQYF. This chain links TRBV9 with TRBJ2-3, with 11 bases lining up with TRBD2. The germline gives CDR1 SGDLS, CDR2 YYNGEE. The CDR3 spans 18 residues. Trimming at V came to 4 bases and at J to 2 bases, leaving 12 bases not matched to a gene. Based on the CDR3 plus reference TRBV9 and TRBJ2-3, the full variable domain is DSGVTQTPKHLITATGQRVTLRCSPRSGDLSVYWYQQSLDQGLQFLIQYYNGEERAKGNILERFSAQQFPDLHSELNLSSLELGDSALYFCASSSSKLAGGFTDTQYFGPGTRLTVL.

The chain combines TRBV2 with TRBJ2-2; tentatively, D is TRBD2 (5 bases). V shed 8 bases and J shed 6 bases, with 16 bases lying between them. This CDR3 has 14 residues. Germline loops: CDR1 SNHLY, CDR2 FYNNEI. For the CDR3, the DNA is TGTGCCAGCGGACTGGAAAGGGTACCCGGGGAGCTGTTTTTT. Its translation is CASGLERVPGELFF. Full variable domain (rest looked up from reference TRBV2 and TRBJ2-2): EPEVTQTPSHQVTQMGQEVILRCVPISNHLYFYWYRQILGQKVEFLVSFYNNEISEKSEIFDDQFSVERPDGSNFTLKIRSTKLEDSAMYFCASGLERVPGELFFGEGSRLTVL.

In this sample, this clone turned up once. The rearrangement joins TRBV19 to TRBJ1-1; 7 bases match TRBD1. This CDR3 has 14 amino acids. Germline values: CDR1 LNHDA, CDR2 SQIVND (reference sequence). Germline trimming cut 6 bases from V and 4 bases from J; bases unmatched to any gene: 8. Here the CDR3 reads CASSRGGKITEAFF. CDR3 bases: TGTGCCAGTAGCCGAGGGGGCAAGATCACTGAAGCTTTCTTT.

This chain connects TRBV11-2 to TRBJ2-7; weak D call: TRBD2 (6 bases). Trimming left V 1 base short and J 6 bases short, with 10 bases between. The germline CDR1 and CDR2 sequences are SGHAT and FQNNGV. This CDR3 region has 13 residues. CDR3 in amino acids: CASSLGGGIEQYF. In nucleotides, the CDR3 is TGTGCCAGCAGCTTAGGTGGGGGGATCGAGCAGTACTTC.

The chain employs TRBV27 and TRBJ1-1, with TRBD1 matching 7 bases. From germline, CDR1 is MNHEY and CDR2 SMNVEV (reference sequence). V lost 8 bases to trimming and J lost 0 bases; unmatched junction nucleotides: 15. There are 17 residues in the CDR3. The CDR3 region is CASRTRQGTPMNTEAFF. The CDR3 DNA reads TGTGCCAGCCGAACCAGACAGGGAACGCCTATGAACACTGAAGCTTTCTTT.

This clone was seen once. The chain links TRBV6-5 to TRBJ2-1; 8 bases map to TRBD2. V gave up 6 bases and J gave up 7 bases; unmatched junction bases: 8. Per germline, CDR1 MNHEY and CDR2 SVGAGI. There are 14 residues in the CDR3. This CDR3 is CASRRGGPGNEQFF. Written as DNA, the CDR3 is TGTGCCAGCAGACGCGGGGGGCCGGGAAATGAGCAGTTCTTC.

This chain connects TRBV15 to TRBJ1-4, with 7 bases matching TRBD1. Per the germline V gene, CDR1 is LNHNV and CDR2 is YYDKDF (reference sequence). J lost 8 bases, V lost 4 bases, and 13 bases had no gene match. The CDR3 runs 16 residues. The CDR3 DNA is TGTGCCACCAGCACCACCCTGACAGGGATCGGCGAAAAACTGTTTTTT. It encodes CATSTTLTGIGEKLFF.

The V and J genes are TRBV10-3 and TRBJ1-1; 11 nucleotides line up with TRBD1. This CDR3 is 12 amino acids long. J gave up 7 bases and V 10 bases, and 5 bases lay outside the gene matches. Germline CDR1 is ENHRY and CDR2 is SYGVKD. CDR3 sequence reads: CASRTGGSEAFF. In DNA, the CDR3 is TGTGCCAGCAGGACAGGGGGCAGTGAAGCTTTCTTT.

This clone was observed a few times. This chain joins TRBV6-4 and TRBJ1-1, with TRBD1 matching over 8 bases. The junction had 3 bases not matched to a gene; V was cut back by 5 bases and J by 4 bases. The CDR3 is 13 residues long. The germline V gene encodes CDR1 MRHNA and CDR2 SNTAGT. The CDR3 protein is CASSSGQATEAFF. CDR3 bases: TGTGCCAGCAGTTCGGGACAGGCCACTGAAGCTTTCTTT.

This chain links TRBV7-9 with TRBJ2-5, with D tentatively TRBD1 (6 bases). The CDR3 length is 14 residues. Germline assignment: CDR1 SEHNR and CDR2 FQNEAQ (reference sequence). V was trimmed by 5 bases and J by 2 bases, leaving 12 bases between them. Written as DNA, the CDR3 is TGTGCCAGCAGCGCTTGGACAGAACAAGAGACCCAGTACTTC. This sequence encodes CASSAWTEQETQYF.

The V and J genes are TRBV6-5 and TRBJ1-4; D remains ambiguous. Trimming took off 5 bases at V and 8 bases at J, with 18 bases between the two ends. Per germline, CDR1 MNHEY and CDR2 SVGAGI. The CDR3 runs 15 residues. CDR3 in DNA: TGTGCCAGCAGTCCCGGCGCCCGTCAGGCGGAAAAACTGTTTTTT. It specifies CASSPGARQAEKLFF.

The CDR3 nucleotides read TGTGCCAGCAGGGTGAACAGGGGGCGGGAGACCCAGTACTTC. Protein: CASRVNRGRETQYF. The chain joins TRBV6-5 to TRBJ2-5, with 9 bases fitting TRBD1. The CDR3 consists of 14 residues. Losses at the gene ends were 6 bases for V and 5 bases for J; bases not matched to a gene: 7. In germline, CDR1 is MNHEY, CDR2 SVGAGI.

Remarks on this clone: One junction end does not reproduce the germline sequence, and a read error may be involved. The V call is TRBV11-2, the J call TRBJ2-1, with 11 bases fitting TRBD2. Germline CDR1 reads SGHAT; CDR2 reads FQNNGV. The CDR3 totals 15 residues. As DNA, the CDR3 is TGTGCCAGCAGATTAGCGGGGGGGCCTTACAATGAGCAGTTCTTC. Its translation: CASRLAGGPYNEQFF. Variable domain in full (rest from reference TRBV11-2 and TRBJ2-1): EAGVAQSPRYKIIEKRQSVAFWCNPISGHATLYWYQQILGQGPKLLIQFQNNGVVDDSQLPKDRFSAERLKGVDSTLKIQPAKLEDSAVYLCASRLAGGPYNEQFFGPGTRLTVL.

The chain employs TRBV21-1 and TRBJ2-7; the DNA was not compared with TRBD2, the D call given in the table. TRBV21-1 is shown as a pseudogene. The CDR3 runs 16 residues. The CDR3 region has the DNA TGTGCCAGCAGCAAACTCCGGGACTGTGCATCCTACGAGCAGTACTTC. It specifies CASSKLRDCASYEQYF.

V is TRBV6-5 and J is TRBJ1-5, with TRBD1 matching 8 bases. The CDR3 has 15 amino acids. V shed 5 bases, J shed 1 base, and the junction held 4 bases outside the gene matches. Germline-derived CDR1 and CDR2 are MNHEY and SVGAGI. The CDR3 loop reads CASSPWTGSNQPQHF. CDR3 DNA sequence: TGTGCCAGCAGTCCATGGACAGGGAGCAATCAGCCCCAGCATTTT.

The rearrangement joins TRBV27 to TRBJ2-7, with 12 bases lining up with TRBD2. V shed 4 bases and J 7 bases; nucleotides not matched to a gene: 8. Germline CDR1 is MNHEY and CDR2 is SMNVEV (reference sequence). This CDR3 region has 15 residues. For the CDR3, the DNA is TGTGCCAGCAGTTCTAGACTAGCGGGGGCGGGAGAGCAGTACTTC. Its protein is CASSSRLAGAGEQYF.

CDR3 loop: CASSHGGLTPYEQYF. CDR3 nucleotide sequence: TGTGCCAGCAGCCATGGGGGACTAACCCCCTACGAGCAGTACTTC. The gene calls are TRBV4-2 and TRBJ2-7; TRBD2 aligns across 7 bases. After removal of 3 bases from V and 2 bases from J, the junction contained 7 bases not matched to a gene. Germline V gives CDR1 LGHNA, CDR2 YNFKEQ. CDR3 length: 15 residues.

The rearrangement links TRBV29-1 to TRBJ2-2; no clear D. The CDR3 spans 15 residues. V lost 1 base to trimming and J lost 1 base, with 10 bases between them. Looked up from germline, CDR1 is SQVTM and CDR2 is ANQGSEA. CDR3 nucleotides: TGCAGCGTTGAAGTAGAAGACATGAACACCGGGGAGCTGTTTTTT. Translating gives CSVEVEDMNTGELFF.

This clone appeared a single time. The chain couples TRBV6-5 to TRBJ2-2, with 15 bases identical to TRBD2. The CDR3 spans 15 residues. Germline V gives CDR1 MNHEY, CDR2 SVGAGI. V lost 8 bases and J lost 6; bases outside the gene matches: 4. The CDR3 DNA follows: TGTGCCAGCGCGGGACTAGCGGGGGGAGCCGGGGAGCTGTTTTTT. Translated, it gives CASAGLAGGAGELFF.

The rearrangement joins TRBV19 to TRBJ2-1, with 7 bases aligning to TRBD2. Per the germline V gene, CDR1 is LNHDA and CDR2 is SQIVND (reference sequence). The CDR3 has 14 amino acids. V shed 5 bases, J shed 6 bases, and the junction held 7 bases outside the gene matches. The CDR3 loop is CASSPGLESNEQFF. CDR3 coding DNA: TGTGCCAGTAGTCCCGGACTAGAGTCCAATGAGCAGTTCTTC.

The chain couples TRBV5-1 to TRBJ2-2, with TRBD1 identical over 7 bases. V shed 5 bases, J shed 4 bases, and the junction held 11 bases outside the gene matches. The germline V gene encodes CDR1 SGHRS and CDR2 YFSETQ. The CDR3 loop spans 16 amino acids. CDR3 residues: CASRAQGDRSTGELFF. CDR3 DNA sequence: TGCGCCAGCAGGGCTCAGGGGGATCGGAGCACCGGGGAGCTGTTTTTT.

The chain couples TRBV6-6 to TRBJ1-4, with D possibly being TRBD1 (6 bases). The V end was cut by 6 bases, the J end by 1 base, with 12 bases between. The CDR3 has 15 amino acids. Looked up from germline, CDR1 is MNHNY and CDR2 is SVGAGI (reference sequence). CDR3 nucleotides: TGTGCCAGCAGCCAAACAGGGCAAACTAATGAAAAACTGTTTTTT. Translating it yields CASSQTGQTNEKLFF.

CDR3 sequence: CASSFLNQPQHF. The CDR3 DNA is TGTGCCAGCAGTTTTCTTAATCAGCCCCAGCATTTT. This chain joins TRBV27 and TRBJ1-5; D ambiguous. Trimming took off 3 bases at V and 4 bases at J, with 4 bases between the two ends. Germline V gives CDR1 MNHEY, CDR2 SMNVEV (reference sequence). CDR3 length equals 12 residues.

The V and J genes are TRBV5-4 and TRBJ2-5; the match to TRBD2 covers 12 bases. The ends lost 4 bases at V and 2 bases at J; junction bases unmatched: 3. The CDR3 is made up of 15 amino acids. Germline V gene sequence: CDR1 SGHNT, CDR2 YYREEE (reference sequence). CDR3 in DNA: TGTGCCAGCAGCAGACTAGCGGGGGCTCAAGAGACCCAGTACTTC. The encoded protein is CASSRLAGAQETQYF.

The table lists this clone with a count of one. This chain uses TRBV5-1 with TRBJ2-7, with TRBD1 as a possible D gene (7 bases). Trimming removed 4 bases from V and 6 bases from J, with 20 bases in between. This CDR3 comprises 15 residues. Per germline, CDR1 SGHRS and CDR2 YFSETQ. CDR3 in DNA: TGCGCCAGCAGCCCGGGACTGTTGGGACAGAGCGAGCAGTACTTC. It encodes CASSPGLLGQSEQYF. Together with reference TRBV5-1 and TRBJ2-7, the CDR3 gives the full variable domain: KAGVTQTPRYLIKTRGQQVTLSCSPISGHRSVSWYQQTPGQGLQFLFEYFSETQRNKGNFPGRFSGRQFSNSRSEMNVSTLELGDSALYLCASSPGLLGQSEQYFGPGTRLTVT.

The chain links TRBV5-1 to TRBJ2-3; 8 bases map to TRBD1. The CDR3 contains 15 residues. Germline values: CDR1 SGHRS, CDR2 YFSETQ. The V and J ends lost 4 bases and 5 bases, in that order; junction bases with no gene match: 9. In DNA form, the CDR3 reads TGCGCCAGCAGCCCGCAGGGGGCGCGGGGAGATACGCAGTATTTT. It codes for CASSPQGARGDTQYF.